The clone carrying this T cell receptor (beta chain) occurred a few times. Its target is unknown. The data derive from a study of post-analysis software for immune sequencing data. Unique molecular identifiers featured in each of the TCR beta cDNA libraries. Once about 0.9 to 11 million T cells were used, about half a million cDNA molecules resulted. TCRdb analysed the PCR reads with MiXCR anew, one entry per CDR3 protein. This table holds 430,000 or so distinct CDR3 sequences, approximately 42% found once. The study, taken as a whole, reports: Roughly five TRBV segments occurring more often in patients than controls included TRBV5-6, TRBV5-1 and TRBV20-1.

Trimming pared 0 bases from V and 4 bases from J, leaving 12 bases between. Per germline, CDR1 MNHEY and CDR2 SVGAGI. This CDR3 comprises 15 residues. The rearrangement joins TRBV6-5 to TRBJ2-5; D is possibly TRBD1 (6 bases). This clonotype was sampled from a girl aged 2-15 years with multiple sclerosis. Sequenced input: blood. The CDR3 DNA reads TGTGCCAGCAGTTACTCGGTCACAGGGCTAGAGACCCAGTACTTC. Translating it yields CASSYSVTGLETQYF.